Listed here is a single T cell receptor beta chain. The antigen is undetermined. The entry originates in a study of cytomegalovirus exposure and HLA in healthy donors. General study results and limits: As a later analysis showed, a missense DCLRE1C variant was linked to trimming of TCR beta V- and J-genes. Productive status was seen about 87% or about 30% of the time for most TCR beta V segments in an earlier analysis.

This CDR3 region has 15 residues. J was trimmed by 6 bases and V by 0 bases; bases with no gene match: 5. Germline values: CDR1 SGHRS, CDR2 YFSETQ. Amplification used 60 Vbeta primers and 13 Jbeta primers. Assay used: immunoSEQ multiplex PCR; TCRdb lists only in-frame clones, some missing. This table holds 90,000 to 100,000 clones, about 74% found once. The chain combines TRBV5-1 with TRBJ1-2; 10 bases map to TRBD1. The receptor's source is a male donor in good health and CMV-seronegative. Material for sequencing was PBMCs. DNA of the CDR3: TGCGCCAGCAGCTTGGATATGGGACAGGGGAATGGCTACACCTTC. This codes for CASSLDMGQGNGYTF.